This note documents a single T cell receptor (beta chain) sequence. Its antigen is not known. The sample comes from a study of cytomegalovirus exposure and HLA in healthy donors. CDR3 size: 17 residues. Germline CDR1 and CDR2: SGHVS and FQNEAQ. V was clipped by 5 bases and J by 1 base; unmatched bases: 13. Whole-study findings and limits: The availability of immune exposure information extended only to CMV serostatus. It was approximately 170 TCR beta chains that were listed as cytomegalovirus-associated. Earlier analysis found most TCR beta V segments productive about 87% or about 30% of the time.

PCR amplification relied on 60 Vbeta primers (plus 13 Jbeta primers). In the authors' methods: In a later analysis, about 9.9 million of some 80 million unique beta chains occurred in at least two donors. The repertoire was sequenced with immunoSEQ multiplex PCR; TCRdb's copy has only in-frame clones and lacks some. V and J calls and clone size are those listed in that table; D and trimming were worked out from the DNA. The sample data list 74,000 or so clones. The source of this sequence is a woman in her fifties or sixties in good health and CMV-seronegative. Sequencing used PBMCs. V gene TRBV7-8 combines with J gene TRBJ2-7; 8 nucleotides agree with TRBD1. CDR3 amino acids: CASSPGQGGYGSYEQYF. The CDR3 DNA is TGTGCCAGCAGCCCAGGACAGGGTGGATATGGGTCCTACGAGCAGTACTTC.